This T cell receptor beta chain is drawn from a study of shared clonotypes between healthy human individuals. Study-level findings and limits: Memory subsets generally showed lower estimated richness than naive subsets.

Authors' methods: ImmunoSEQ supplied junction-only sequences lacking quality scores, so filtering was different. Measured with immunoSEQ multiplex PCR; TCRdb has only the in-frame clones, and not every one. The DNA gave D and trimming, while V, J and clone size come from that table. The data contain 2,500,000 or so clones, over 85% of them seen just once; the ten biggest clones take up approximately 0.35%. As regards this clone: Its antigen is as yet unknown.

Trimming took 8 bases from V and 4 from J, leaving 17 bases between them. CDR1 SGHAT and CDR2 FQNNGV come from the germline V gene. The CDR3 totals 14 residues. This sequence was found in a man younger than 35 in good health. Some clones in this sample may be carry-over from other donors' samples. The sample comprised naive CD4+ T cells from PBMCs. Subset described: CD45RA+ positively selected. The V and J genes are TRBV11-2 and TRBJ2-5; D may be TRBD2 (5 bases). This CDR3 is CASRSTRGGETQYF. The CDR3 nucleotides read TGTGCCAGCCGCAGTACCCGGGGTGGAGAGACCCAGTACTTC.